A single sample gave rise to the 14 T cell receptor beta chains below, sequenced in a study of cytomegalovirus exposure and HLA in healthy donors. The PCR ran on 60 Vbeta and 13 Jbeta primers. Sequencing was performed with immunoSEQ multiplex PCR; in TCRdb, only in-frame clones are kept and a portion is missing. The sample contains around 150,000 clones, 80% to 90% of which appear only once. Sequencing used PBMCs. The receptor source for this set is a man in his forties or fifties in good health and CMV-seropositive.

The chain joins TRBV28 to TRBJ1-1; 7 nucleotides agree with TRBD1. The junction had 7 bases not matched to a gene; V was cut back by 4 bases and J by 5 bases. The V gene's germline CDR1 is MDHEN and CDR2 SYDVKM. This CDR3 is 14 amino acids long. CDR3 protein: CASSSTGWGTEAFF. DNA of the CDR3: TGTGCCAGCAGTTCGACAGGGTGGGGTACTGAAGCTTTCTTT.

V is TRBV28 and J is TRBJ2-7; 10 bases fit TRBD1. This CDR3 contains 14 residues. Per germline, CDR1 MDHEN and CDR2 SYDVKM. After removal of 2 bases from V and 5 bases from J, the junction contained 3 bases not matched to a gene. The CDR3 reads CASSLGQGVHEQYF. DNA of the CDR3: TGTGCCAGCAGTTTAGGACAGGGGGTCCACGAGCAGTACTTC.

V gene TRBV2 combines with J gene TRBJ1-6; D is unclear. This CDR3 spans 9 amino acids. V gave up 5 bases and J gave up 16 bases, with 6 bases separating them. The germline V gene has CDR1 SNHLY and CDR2 FYNNEI. CDR3 coding DNA: TGTGCCAGCAGTCCCTTGCTCCACTTT. This translates into CASSPLLHF.

This chain connects TRBV5-1 to TRBJ2-1; the match to TRBD2 covers 13 bases. The CDR3 has 17 residues. CDR1 and CDR2 (germline): SGHRS, YFSETQ. Trimming took 3 bases from V and 6 from J; bases not matched to a gene: 9. The chain's CDR3 is CASSYDPTSGGANEQFF. Here the CDR3 DNA reads TGCGCCAGCAGCTATGATCCCACTAGCGGGGGGGCCAATGAGCAGTTCTTC. Using reference TRBV5-1 and TRBJ2-1 for the parts outside the CDR3, the full variable domain is KAGVTQTPRYLIKTRGQQVTLSCSPISGHRSVSWYQQTPGQGLQFLFEYFSETQRNKGNFPGRFSGRQFSNSRSEMNVSTLELGDSALYLCASSYDPTSGGANEQFFGPGTRLTVL.

This clone has only a few counts. This chain connects TRBV15 to TRBJ2-5; the match to TRBD2 covers 7 bases. Germline CDR1 is LNHNV and CDR2 is YYDKDF (reference sequence). J lost 2 bases, V lost 0 bases, and 0 bases had no gene match. There are 14 residues in the CDR3. The CDR3: CATSREGGQETQYF. CDR3 DNA: TGTGCCACCAGCAGAGAGGGGGGGCAAGAGACCCAGTACTTC.

The V gene is TRBV14, the J gene TRBJ1-2; TRBD1 is a possible D gene (5 bases). This CDR3 spans 13 amino acids. V dropped 0 bases and J dropped 8 bases, with 10 bases sitting between them. Germline values: CDR1 SGHDN, CDR2 FVKESK. The CDR3 here is CASSQDLAGGYTF. In DNA form, the CDR3 reads TGTGCCAGCAGCCAAGATCTGGCAGGGGGCTACACCTTC.

This rearrangement joins TRBV5-5 to TRBJ1-2, with TRBD1 as a possible D gene (5 bases). Trimming shortened V by 3 bases and J by 0 bases, and 12 bases separated the two germline ends. CDR3 size: 15 residues. CDR1 is SGHKS, CDR2 YYEKEE, per germline (reference sequence). The CDR3 loop reads CASSSAGRTNYGYTF. CDR3 in DNA: TGTGCCAGCAGCTCGGCGGGACGGACTAACTATGGCTACACCTTC.

The chain links TRBV10-3 to TRBJ2-3; D might be TRBD1 (6 bases). CDR3 length: 14 amino acids. Looked up from germline, CDR1 is ENHRY and CDR2 is SYGVKD. Trimming removed 7 bases from V and 4 bases from J, with 15 bases in between. The chain's CDR3 is CAIKPAQGSDTQYF. The CDR3 coding sequence is TGTGCCATCAAACCGGCGCAGGGGTCAGATACGCAGTATTTT.

The chain couples TRBV18 to TRBJ1-1; no clear D gene. V lost 5 bases and J lost 3, with 7 bases in between. The CDR3 sequence is 12 residues long. Germline values: CDR1 KGHSH, CDR2 LQKENI. The CDR3 protein is CASSSVHTEAFF. CDR3 DNA: TGTGCCAGCTCAAGCGTACACACTGAAGCTTTCTTT.

V is TRBV19 and J is TRBJ1-3; 7 positions match TRBD1. Trimming at V came to 5 bases and at J to 4 bases, leaving 5 bases not matched to a gene. This CDR3 has 14 amino acids. Germline V gene sequence: CDR1 LNHDA, CDR2 SQIVND (reference sequence). The chain's CDR3 is CASSSGQEGNTIYF. CDR3 bases: TGTGCCAGTAGTTCTGGACAGGAAGGAAACACCATATATTTT.

This rearrangement joins TRBV6-5 to TRBJ1-5; tentative D call: TRBD1 (5 bases). From germline, CDR1 is MNHEY and CDR2 SVGAGI. V was cut by 6 bases and J by 5 bases, with 14 bases left in between. This CDR3 has 14 amino acids. This CDR3 reads CASSPQENYQPQHF. The CDR3 coding sequence is TGTGCCAGCAGCCCACAGGAAAATTATCAGCCCCAGCATTTT.

V is TRBV11-2 and J is TRBJ1-1; possibly TRBD1 for D (6 bases). The germline CDR1 and CDR2 sequences are SGHAT and FQNNGV. The CDR3 totals 13 residues. V lost 8 bases and J 4 bases, leaving 14 bases between the germline ends. Here the CDR3 reads CASLRGEGTEAFF. CDR3 coding DNA: TGTGCCAGCCTTAGGGGGGAGGGCACTGAAGCTTTCTTT.

V gene TRBV30 combines with J gene TRBJ2-1; TRBD1 matches at 9 bases. Germline CDR1 reads GTSNPN; CDR2 reads SVGIG (reference sequence). Unmatched junction bases numbered 14, after V lost 1 base and J lost 7 bases. The CDR3 extends over 17 amino acids. The CDR3 is CAWSGQKQGAKGNEQFF. Written as DNA, the CDR3 is TGTGCCTGGAGTGGCCAAAAACAGGGGGCGAAAGGGAATGAGCAGTTCTTC.

This clone has only one observation. The V and J genes are TRBV7-2 and TRBJ2-1; D call uncertain. V gave up 1 base and J gave up 9 bases, with 7 bases separating them. The CDR3 is made up of 12 amino acids. In germline, CDR1 is SGHTA, CDR2 FQGNSA. CDR3 in amino acids: CASSLGGGEQFF. In nucleotides, the CDR3 is TGTGCCAGCAGCTTAGGAGGCGGTGAGCAGTTCTTC. The full variable domain, its missing parts supplied by reference TRBV7-2 and TRBJ2-1, is GAGVSQSPSNKVTEKGKDVELRCDPISGHTALYWYRQSLGQGLEFLIYFQGNSAPDKSGLPSDRFSAERTGGSVSTLTIQRTQQEDSAVYLCASSLGGGEQFFGPGTRLTVL.